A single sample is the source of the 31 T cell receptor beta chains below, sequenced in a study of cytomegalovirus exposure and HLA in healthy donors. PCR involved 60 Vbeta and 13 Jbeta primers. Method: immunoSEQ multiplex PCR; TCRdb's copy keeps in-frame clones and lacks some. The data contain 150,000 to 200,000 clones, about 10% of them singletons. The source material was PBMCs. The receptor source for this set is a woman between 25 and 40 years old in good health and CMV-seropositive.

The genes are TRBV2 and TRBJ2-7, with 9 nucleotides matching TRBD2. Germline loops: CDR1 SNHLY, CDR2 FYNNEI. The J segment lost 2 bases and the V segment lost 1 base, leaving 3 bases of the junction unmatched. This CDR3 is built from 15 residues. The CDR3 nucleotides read TGTGCCAGCAGTGAAGAGGGACTAGCAGCCTACGAGCAGTACTTC. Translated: CASSEEGLAAYEQYF.

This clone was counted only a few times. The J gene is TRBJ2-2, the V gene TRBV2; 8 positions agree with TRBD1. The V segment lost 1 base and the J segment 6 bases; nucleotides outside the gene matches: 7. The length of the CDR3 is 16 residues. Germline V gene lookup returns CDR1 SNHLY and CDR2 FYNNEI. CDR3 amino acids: CASSEGRGLFAGELFF. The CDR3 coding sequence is TGTGCCAGCAGTGAAGGCAGGGGGCTATTCGCCGGGGAGCTGTTTTTT.

In nucleotides, the CDR3 is TGTGCCAGCAGCTTAACCCTAGCGGGAAACTACGAGCAGTACTTC. This encodes CASSLTLAGNYEQYF. The rearrangement joins TRBV7-2 to TRBJ2-7, with TRBD2 identical over 9 bases. The germline gives CDR1 SGHTA, CDR2 FQGNSA. This CDR3 has 15 amino acids. The trim removed 2 bases at V and 3 bases at J, leaving 5 bases unmatched.

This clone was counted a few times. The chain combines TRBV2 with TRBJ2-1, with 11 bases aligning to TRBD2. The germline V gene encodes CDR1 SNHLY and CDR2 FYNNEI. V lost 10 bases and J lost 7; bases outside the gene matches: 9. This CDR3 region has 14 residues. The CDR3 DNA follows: TGTGCCATCCCGGGAACTAGCGGGAGAAATGAGCAGTTCTTC. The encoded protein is CAIPGTSGRNEQFF.

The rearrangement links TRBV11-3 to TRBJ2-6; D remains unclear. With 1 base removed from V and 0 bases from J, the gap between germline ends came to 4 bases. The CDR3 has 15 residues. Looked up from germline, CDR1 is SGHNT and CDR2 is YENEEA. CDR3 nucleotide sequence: TGTGCCAGCAGCTTAGGACACTCTGGGGCCAACGTCCTGACTTTC. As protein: CASSLGHSGANVLTF.

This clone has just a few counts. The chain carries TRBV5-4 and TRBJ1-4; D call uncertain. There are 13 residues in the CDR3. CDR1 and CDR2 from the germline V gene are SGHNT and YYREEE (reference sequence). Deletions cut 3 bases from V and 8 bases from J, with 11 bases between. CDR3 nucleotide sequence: TGTGCCAGCAGCTCGGGGTTGATGGAAAAACTGTTTTTT. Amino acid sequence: CASSSGLMEKLFF.

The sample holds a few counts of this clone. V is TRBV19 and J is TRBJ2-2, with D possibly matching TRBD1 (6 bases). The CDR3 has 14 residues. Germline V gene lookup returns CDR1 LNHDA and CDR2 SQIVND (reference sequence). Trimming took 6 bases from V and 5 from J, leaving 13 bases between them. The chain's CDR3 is CASSLEQGTGELFF. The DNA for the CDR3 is TGTGCCAGTAGCCTCGAGCAGGGGACCGGGGAGCTGTTTTTT.

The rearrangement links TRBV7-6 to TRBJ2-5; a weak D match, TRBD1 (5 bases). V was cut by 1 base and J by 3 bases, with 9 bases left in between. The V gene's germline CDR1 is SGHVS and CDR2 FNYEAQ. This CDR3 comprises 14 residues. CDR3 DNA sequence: TGTGCCAGCAGCTTAGGCTCAGGGAAAGAGACCCAGTACTTC. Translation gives CASSLGSGKETQYF.

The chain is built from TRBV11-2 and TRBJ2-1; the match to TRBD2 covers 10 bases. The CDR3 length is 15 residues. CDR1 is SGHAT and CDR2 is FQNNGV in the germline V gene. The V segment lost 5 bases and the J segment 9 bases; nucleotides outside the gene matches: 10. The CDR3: CASSPPLAGEVEQFF. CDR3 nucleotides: TGTGCCAGCAGCCCCCCCCTAGCGGGAGAAGTTGAGCAGTTCTTC.

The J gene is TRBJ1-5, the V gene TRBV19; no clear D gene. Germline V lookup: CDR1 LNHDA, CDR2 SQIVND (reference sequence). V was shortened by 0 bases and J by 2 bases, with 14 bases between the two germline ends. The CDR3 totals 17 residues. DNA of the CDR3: TGTGCCAGTAGTATAGACCCCCGGCCAGGTCGCAATCAGCCCCAGCATTTT. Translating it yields CASSIDPRPGRNQPQHF. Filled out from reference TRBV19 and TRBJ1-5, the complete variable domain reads DGGITQSPKYLFRKEGQNVTLSCEQNLNHDAMYWYRQDPGQGLRLIYYSQIVNDFQKGDIAEGYSVSREKKESFPLTVTSAQKNPTAFYLCASSIDPRPGRNQPQHFGDGTRLSIL.

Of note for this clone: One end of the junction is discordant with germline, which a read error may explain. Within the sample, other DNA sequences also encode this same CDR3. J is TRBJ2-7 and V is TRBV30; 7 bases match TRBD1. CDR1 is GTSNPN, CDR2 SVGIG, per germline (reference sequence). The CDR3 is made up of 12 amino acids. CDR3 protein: CAWTGPAYEQYF. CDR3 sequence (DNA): TGCGCCTGGACAGGTCCGGCCTACGAGCAGTACTTC.

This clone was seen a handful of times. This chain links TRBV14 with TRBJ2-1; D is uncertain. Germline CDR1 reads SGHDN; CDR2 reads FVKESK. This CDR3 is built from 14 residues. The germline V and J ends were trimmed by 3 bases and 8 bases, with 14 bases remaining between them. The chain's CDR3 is CASSHANSRYEQFF. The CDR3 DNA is TGTGCCAGCAGCCATGCCAACTCCCGCTATGAGCAGTTCTTC.

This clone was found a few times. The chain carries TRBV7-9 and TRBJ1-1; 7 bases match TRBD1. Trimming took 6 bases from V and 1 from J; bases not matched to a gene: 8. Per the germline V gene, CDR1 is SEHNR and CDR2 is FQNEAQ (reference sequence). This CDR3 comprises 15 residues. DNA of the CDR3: TGTGCCAGCAGGAACGAGGGGGCCGGGAACACTGAAGCTTTCTTT. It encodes CASRNEGAGNTEAFF.

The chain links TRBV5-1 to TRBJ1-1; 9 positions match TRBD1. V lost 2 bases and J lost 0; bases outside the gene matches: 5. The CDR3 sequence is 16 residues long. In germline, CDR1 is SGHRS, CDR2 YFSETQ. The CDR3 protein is CASSFSRDRVNTEAFF. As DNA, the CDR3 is TGCGCCAGCAGCTTTAGCCGGGACAGGGTGAACACTGAAGCTTTCTTT.

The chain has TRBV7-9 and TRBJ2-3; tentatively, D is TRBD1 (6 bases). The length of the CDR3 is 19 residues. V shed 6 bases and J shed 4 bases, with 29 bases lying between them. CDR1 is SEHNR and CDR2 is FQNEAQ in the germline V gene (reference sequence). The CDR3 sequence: CASSLSPFIRDTRADTQYF. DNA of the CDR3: TGTGCCAGCAGTTTAAGCCCCTTCATCCGGGACACCCGCGCAGATACGCAGTATTTT. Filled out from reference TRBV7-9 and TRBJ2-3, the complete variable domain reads DTGVSQNPRHKITKRGQNVTFRCDPISEHNRLYWYRQTLGQGPEFLTYFQNEAQLEKSRLLSDRFSAERPKGSFSTLEIQRTEQGDSAMYLCASSLSPFIRDTRADTQYFGPGTRLTVL.

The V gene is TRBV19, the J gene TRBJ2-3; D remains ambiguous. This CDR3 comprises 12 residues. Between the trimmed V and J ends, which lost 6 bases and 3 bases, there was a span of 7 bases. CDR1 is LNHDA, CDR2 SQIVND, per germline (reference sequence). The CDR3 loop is CASSRRTDTQYF. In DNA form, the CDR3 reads TGTGCCAGTAGCCGGAGAACAGATACGCAGTATTTT.

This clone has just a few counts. As DNA, the CDR3 is TGCAGCGGCTCTAGCGGGAGGAGCTCCTACGAGCAGTACTTC. This codes for CSGSSGRSSYEQYF. V usage is TRBV29-1 and J usage is TRBJ2-7; 11 positions agree with TRBD2. The J segment lost 0 bases and the V segment lost 7 bases, leaving 5 bases of the junction unmatched. The CDR3 runs 14 residues. The germline V gene encodes CDR1 SQVTM and CDR2 ANQGSEA.

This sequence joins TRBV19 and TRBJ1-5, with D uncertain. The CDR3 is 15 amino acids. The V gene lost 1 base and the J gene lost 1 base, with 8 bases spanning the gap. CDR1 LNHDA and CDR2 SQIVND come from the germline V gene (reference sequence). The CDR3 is CASSIGSLSNQPQHF. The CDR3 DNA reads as TGTGCCAGTAGTATAGGTTCGTTAAGCAATCAGCCCCAGCATTTT. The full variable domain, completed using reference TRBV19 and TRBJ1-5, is DGGITQSPKYLFRKEGQNVTLSCEQNLNHDAMYWYRQDPGQGLRLIYYSQIVNDFQKGDIAEGYSVSREKKESFPLTVTSAQKNPTAFYLCASSIGSLSNQPQHFGDGTRLSIL.

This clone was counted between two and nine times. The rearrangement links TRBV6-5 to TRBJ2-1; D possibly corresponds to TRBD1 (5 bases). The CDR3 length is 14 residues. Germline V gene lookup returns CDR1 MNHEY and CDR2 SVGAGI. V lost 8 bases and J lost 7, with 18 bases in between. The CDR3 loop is CASGQGISWNEQFF. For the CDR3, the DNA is TGTGCCAGCGGCCAGGGAATATCCTGGAATGAGCAGTTCTTC.

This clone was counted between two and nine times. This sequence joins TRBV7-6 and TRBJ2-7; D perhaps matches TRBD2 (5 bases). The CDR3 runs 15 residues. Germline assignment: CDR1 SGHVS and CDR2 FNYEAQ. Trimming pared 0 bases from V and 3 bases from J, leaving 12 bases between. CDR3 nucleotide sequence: TGTGCCAGCAGCTTAGCGGCTACTAGTATCTACGAGCAGTACTTC. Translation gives CASSLAATSIYEQYF.

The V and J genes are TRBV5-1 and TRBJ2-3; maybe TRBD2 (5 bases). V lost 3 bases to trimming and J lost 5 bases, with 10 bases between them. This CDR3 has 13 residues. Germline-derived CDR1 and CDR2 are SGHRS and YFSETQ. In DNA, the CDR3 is TGCGCCAGCAGCTACCGGGAAAAAGATACGCAGTATTTT. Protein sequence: CASSYREKDTQYF.

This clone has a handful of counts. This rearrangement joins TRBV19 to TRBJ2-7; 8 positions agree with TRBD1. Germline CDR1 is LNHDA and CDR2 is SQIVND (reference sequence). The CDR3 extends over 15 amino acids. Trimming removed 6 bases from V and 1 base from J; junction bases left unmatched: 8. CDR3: CASRSGQAHSYEQYF. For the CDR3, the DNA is TGTGCCAGTAGATCGGGACAGGCGCATTCCTACGAGCAGTACTTC.

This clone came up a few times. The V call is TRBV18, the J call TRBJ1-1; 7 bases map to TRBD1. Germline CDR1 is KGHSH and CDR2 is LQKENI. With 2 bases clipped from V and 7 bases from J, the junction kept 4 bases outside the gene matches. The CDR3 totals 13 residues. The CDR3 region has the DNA TGTGCCAGCTCACCAGGTCAGGGGGGTGAAGCTTTCTTT. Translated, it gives CASSPGQGGEAFF.

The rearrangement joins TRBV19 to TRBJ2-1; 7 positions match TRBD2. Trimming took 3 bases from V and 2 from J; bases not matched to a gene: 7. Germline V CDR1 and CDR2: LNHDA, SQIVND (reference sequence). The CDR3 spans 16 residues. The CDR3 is CASSIQGGLTYNEQFF. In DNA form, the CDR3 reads TGTGCCAGTAGTATTCAGGGAGGGCTAACCTACAATGAGCAGTTCTTC.

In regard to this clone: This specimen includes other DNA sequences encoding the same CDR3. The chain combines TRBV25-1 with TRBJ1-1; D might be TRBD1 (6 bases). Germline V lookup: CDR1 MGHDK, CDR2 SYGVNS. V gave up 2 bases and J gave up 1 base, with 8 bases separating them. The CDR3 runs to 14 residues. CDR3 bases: TGTGCCAGCAGTGAAATAGGGGGGAACACTGAAGCTTTCTTT. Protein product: CASSEIGGNTEAFF.

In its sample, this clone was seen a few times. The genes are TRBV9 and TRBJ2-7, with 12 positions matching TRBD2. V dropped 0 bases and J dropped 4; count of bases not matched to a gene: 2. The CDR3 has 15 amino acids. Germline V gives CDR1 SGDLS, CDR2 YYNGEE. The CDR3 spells CASSVGLAGEYEQYF. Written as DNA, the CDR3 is TGTGCCAGCAGCGTAGGACTAGCGGGAGAATACGAGCAGTACTTC.

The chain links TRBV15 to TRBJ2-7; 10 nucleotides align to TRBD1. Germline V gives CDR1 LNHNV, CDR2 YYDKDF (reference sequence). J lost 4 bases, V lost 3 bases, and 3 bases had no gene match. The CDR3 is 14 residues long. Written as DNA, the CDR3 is TGTGCCACCAGCAGCCCGGGACAGGGGTACGAGCAGTACTTC. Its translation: CATSSPGQGYEQYF.

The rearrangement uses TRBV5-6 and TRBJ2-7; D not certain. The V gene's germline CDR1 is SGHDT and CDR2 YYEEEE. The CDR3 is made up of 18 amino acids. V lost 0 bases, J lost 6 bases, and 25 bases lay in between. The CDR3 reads CASSLVSLGSHLPGEQYF. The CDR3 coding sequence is TGTGCCAGCAGCTTGGTCTCCTTAGGTAGCCACCTCCCCGGCGAGCAGTACTTC.

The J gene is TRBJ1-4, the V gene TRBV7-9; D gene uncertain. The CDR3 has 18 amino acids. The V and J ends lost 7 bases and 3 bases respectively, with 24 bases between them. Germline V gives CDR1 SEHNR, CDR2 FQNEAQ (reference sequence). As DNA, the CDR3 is TGTGCCAGCACCTTTACGTGGGCACTCTCTCCAGCTAATGAAAAACTGTTTTTT. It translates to CASTFTWALSPANEKLFF.

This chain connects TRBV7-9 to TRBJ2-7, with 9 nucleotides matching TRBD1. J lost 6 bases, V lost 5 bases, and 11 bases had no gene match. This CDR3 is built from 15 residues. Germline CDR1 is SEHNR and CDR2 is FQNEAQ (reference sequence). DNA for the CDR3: TGTGCCAGCAGCGAGCCGGACAGGGGAAAGGGCGAGCAGTACTTC. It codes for CASSEPDRGKGEQYF.

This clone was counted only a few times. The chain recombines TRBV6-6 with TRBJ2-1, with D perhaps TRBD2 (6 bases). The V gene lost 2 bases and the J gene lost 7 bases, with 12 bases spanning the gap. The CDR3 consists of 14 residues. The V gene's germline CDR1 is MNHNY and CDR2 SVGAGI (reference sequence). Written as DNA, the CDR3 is TGTGCCAGCAGTTACGTGCCCGGACTAAATGAGCAGTTCTTC. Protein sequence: CASSYVPGLNEQFF.